This entry concerns a single TCR beta chain. Its target antigen remains unknown. No much larger clonotype is one base removed from it; base qualities were not supplied. Participants in the prospective study were aged roughly 18 to 100 years, lived in approximately 26 United States geographic areas, and enrolled through a virtual design. In the prospective study, participants were assigned to cohorts based on the clinical history participants reported in a screening survey and a study questionnaire. Mobile phlebotomists in the prospective study collected whole blood, serum and a nasopharyngeal or oropharyngeal swab from every participant. Over an approximately 2-month period, participants in the prospective study had the option of providing additional blood draws and questionnaires. Prospective study blood samples were shipped either frozen or at room temperature before DNA extraction. Relative to germline, V is 5 bases shorter and J is 4 bases shorter, with 12 bases between their ends. CDR1 MNHEY and CDR2 SVGAGI are derived from the germline V gene. From the cysteine through the phenylalanine, the CDR3 covers 15 amino acids. The kept DNA is CDR3 alone, 45 bases in frame from the first base.

This specimen comes from a study of blood T cell repertoires in COVID-19 (dated by TCRdb to 2020 to 2021). In the study overall: Samples from collaborators originated in the United States, Italy and Spain and spanned both the acute and convalescent phases of COVID-19. The material from the prospective study consisted of cDNA or gDNA derived from T cells, B-cell-depleted T cells, or PBMCs. Deeply sampled blood TCRbeta repertoires from subjects exposed to, actively infected with, or recovered from COVID-19 were included in the dataset. The repertoires were released in a freely available public database meant as a resource for research on the immune response to SARS-CoV-2. Samples were obtained from the ongoing ImmuneRACE study (first 160 participants) and from 1,254 subjects provided by 6 global collaborators. A de-identified subject ID, COVID-19 status, age in years and sex were almost always included in the sample metadata. Where HLA class I and class II types were available, the types were taken from metadata supplied by the sample provider, not from assay-based typing.

Results the study describes overall, beyond this receptor: The amount of clinical and demographic metadata varied by source and participant and was provided uncurated.

The immunoSEQ Assay, a bias-controlled multiplex PCR, was used to amplify TCRbeta CDR3 regions from genomic DNA. From the authors' description of their analysis: Nucleated cell counts per sample were estimated from amplification of reference gene primers within the assay. To quantify the absolute abundance of each unique TCRbeta CDR3 rearrangement, sequence reads were collapsed and filtered. Productive Simpson clonality was computed per sample as the square root of Simpson's diversity index over productive rearrangements. The table was pulled from immuneACCESS by TCRdb, which kept in-frame rearrangements only. Such tables lose some clones; where checked, under half of the loss comes from unresolved V genes, and the rest has no known cause. D and trimming come from the DNA, and the V and J calls and clone size come from that table. The sample table lists about 210,000 clones, around 81% of them with a count of one. The ten most abundant clones make up around 4% of the sample.

Rearrangement joined TRBV6-5 to TRBJ2-6, with TRBD1 tentatively as D gene (6 bases match). Sequencing input: PBMCs or T cells enriched from blood (not recorded which). This TCR was recovered from a man between 25 and 39 years old with acute COVID-19. The nucleotides read TGTGCCAGCAGTACAACAGGGCCCGGGGCCAACGTCCTGACTTTC. Translated, this is CASSTTGPGANVLTF.